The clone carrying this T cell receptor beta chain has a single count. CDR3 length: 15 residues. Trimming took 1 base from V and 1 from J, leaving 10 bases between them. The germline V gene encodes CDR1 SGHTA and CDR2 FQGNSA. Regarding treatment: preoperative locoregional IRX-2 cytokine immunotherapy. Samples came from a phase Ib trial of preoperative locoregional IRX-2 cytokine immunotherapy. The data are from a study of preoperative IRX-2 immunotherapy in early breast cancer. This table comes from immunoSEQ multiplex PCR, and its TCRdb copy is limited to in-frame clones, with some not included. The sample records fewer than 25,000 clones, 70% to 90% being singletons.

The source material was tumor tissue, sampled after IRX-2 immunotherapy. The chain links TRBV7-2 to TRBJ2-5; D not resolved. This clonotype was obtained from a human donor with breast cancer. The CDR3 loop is CASSLGGHSQETQYF. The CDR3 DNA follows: TGTGCCAGCAGCTTAGGGGGTCACTCCCAAGAGACCCAGTACTTC.